These 5 T cell receptor beta chains were all obtained from the same sample, sequenced in a study of T cells expressing NK-cell markers. No DNA is given; TCRdb re-called the 5' RACE reads and lists each CDR3 protein once. The sample includes about 30,000 distinct CDR3 sequences. Sequences were obtained from blood T cells: a sorted CD56 or NKG2C T cell subset, CD4+ or CD8+ T cells, or bulk PBMC T cells (not recorded which). All receptors derive from a woman aged 18 to 75 in good health.

CDR3 in amino acids: CASSFLAGASGSYNEQFF. This chain uses TRBV27 with TRBJ2-1; TCRdb's D gene call, TRBD2, goes unchecked for lack of DNA. This CDR3 has 18 residues. CDR1 is MNHEY, CDR2 SMNVEV, per germline (reference sequence).

The CDR3 region is CATSGGRAGTSRHEQFF. The chain couples TRBV15 to TRBJ2-1; TCRdb picks TRBD2, but there is no DNA to check that call. This CDR3 is built from 17 residues. Germline loops: CDR1 LNHNV, CDR2 YYDKDF (reference sequence).

The J gene is TRBJ2-1, the V gene TRBV7-7; TCRdb indicates TRBD2, and absent DNA this call remains unverified. The CDR3 length is 14 residues. The germline CDR1 and CDR2 sequences are SSHAT and FNYEAQ (reference sequence). CDR3 sequence reads: CASSSGDQNNEQFF.

This clonotype is labeled medium-sized (0.01 to 0.1%) based on frequency. The chain couples TRBV7-6 to TRBJ1-3; lacking DNA, the TRBD1 call made by TCRdb goes unchecked. The CDR3 contains 15 residues. CDR1 is SGHVS and CDR2 is FNYEAQ in the germline V gene. CDR3 amino acids: CASSLFETGVNTIYF.

The V call is TRBV7-8, the J call TRBJ2-2; TCRdb selects TRBD2, and the lack of DNA leaves this call unchecked. This CDR3 contains 17 residues. Germline CDR1 is SGHVS and CDR2 is FQNEAQ. The chain's CDR3 is CASSLEGLPNLTGELFF. The full variable domain, rest sourced from reference TRBV7-8 and TRBJ2-2, is GAGVSQSPRYKVAKRGQDVALRCDPISGHVSLFWYQQALGQGPEFLTYFQNEAQLDKSGLPSDRFFAERPEGSVSTLKIQRTQQEDSAVYLCASSLEGLPNLTGELFFGEGSRLTVL.